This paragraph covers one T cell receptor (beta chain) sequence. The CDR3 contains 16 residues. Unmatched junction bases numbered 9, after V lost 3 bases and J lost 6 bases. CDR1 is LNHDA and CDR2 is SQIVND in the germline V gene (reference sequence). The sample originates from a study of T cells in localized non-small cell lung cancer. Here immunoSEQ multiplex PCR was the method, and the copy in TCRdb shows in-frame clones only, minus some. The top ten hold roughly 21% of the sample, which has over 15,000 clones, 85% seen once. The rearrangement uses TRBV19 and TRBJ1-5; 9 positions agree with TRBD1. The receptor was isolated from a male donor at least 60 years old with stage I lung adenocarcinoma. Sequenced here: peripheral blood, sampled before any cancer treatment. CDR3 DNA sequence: TGTGCCAGTAGTATCGCACAGGGGGCGCGAGGTCAGCCCCAGCATTTT. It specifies CASSIAQGARGQPQHF.